The 26 T cell receptor beta chains below come from one sample, sequenced in a study of cytomegalovirus exposure and HLA in healthy donors. The study ran its PCR with 60 Vbeta and 13 Jbeta primers. Measured with immunoSEQ multiplex PCR; TCRdb has only the in-frame clones, and not every one. This sample has around 110,000 clones; roughly 87% occur once, and the top ten carry approximately 2.6%. The specimen was PBMCs. The receptors stem from a man aged 25-40 years in good health and CMV-seropositive.

The chain couples TRBV5-4 to TRBJ2-7; TRBD2 agrees at 10 bases. There are 14 residues in the CDR3. The germline gives CDR1 SGHNT, CDR2 YYREEE (reference sequence). V gave up 10 bases and J gave up 2 bases; unmatched junction bases: 9. CDR3 protein: CAGSLAGGPYEQYF. The DNA of the CDR3 is TGTGCCGGATCATTAGCGGGGGGACCCTACGAGCAGTACTTC.

By share, this clone ranks as medium-sized (0.01 to 0.1%). This chain links TRBV7-9 with TRBJ1-1; D is uncertain. Trimming removed 6 bases from V and 2 bases from J, with 10 bases in between. The germline V gene has CDR1 SEHNR and CDR2 FQNEAQ (reference sequence). The CDR3 loop spans 13 amino acids. CDR3 amino acids: CASSVPGNTEAFF. DNA for the CDR3: TGTGCCAGCAGTGTTCCAGGAAACACTGAAGCTTTCTTT. Together with reference TRBV7-9 and TRBJ1-1, the CDR3 gives the full variable domain: DTGVSQNPRHKITKRGQNVTFRCDPISEHNRLYWYRQTLGQGPEFLTYFQNEAQLEKSRLLSDRFSAERPKGSFSTLEIQRTEQGDSAMYLCASSVPGNTEAFFGQGTRLTVV.

The CDR3 DNA follows: TGTGCCAGCAGCAAACGGGATAGGGATCGCAATCAGCCCCAGCATTTT. Residues: CASSKRDRDRNQPQHF. V gene TRBV21-1 combines with J gene TRBJ1-5. TRBV21-1 counts as a pseudogene. The CDR3 is 16 amino acids.

This clone was detected only a few times. The chain combines TRBV6-4 with TRBJ2-3; tentatively, D is TRBD2 (6 bases). From germline, CDR1 is MRHNA and CDR2 SNTAGT. CDR3 length equals 13 residues. V lost 4 bases, J lost 3 bases, and 8 bases lay in between. DNA of the CDR3: TGTGCCAGCAGTGCCGGGACTACAGATACGCAGTATTTT. It translates to CASSAGTTDTQYF.

J is TRBJ2-4 and V is TRBV2; tentative D call: TRBD2 (5 bases). The CDR3 is 14 amino acids. V lost 5 bases and J 9 bases, leaving 17 bases between the germline ends. From germline, CDR1 is SNHLY and CDR2 FYNNEI. The CDR3 region is CASSQPGPEGIQYF. DNA for the CDR3: TGTGCCAGCAGTCAACCGGGCCCAGAGGGCATTCAGTACTTC.

The genes are TRBV19 and TRBJ1-5; 11 nucleotides match TRBD1. Per germline, CDR1 LNHDA and CDR2 SQIVND (reference sequence). The CDR3 totals 13 residues. Trimming took 5 bases from V and 7 from J; bases not matched to a gene: 1. The CDR3, as DNA: TGTGCCAGTAGTGGGACAGGGGGACAGCCCCAGCATTTT. Its protein product is CASSGTGGQPQHF.

The chain couples TRBV1 to TRBJ2-7; the listed D gene, TRBD1, was not tested against the DNA. TRBV1 is a known pseudogene. The length of the CDR3 is 18 residues. CDR3 bases: TGCACCAGCAGCCACCAACTCCGGTGGGGGACAAGCCCCTACGAGCAGTACTTC. Its translation is CTSSHQLRWGTSPYEQYF.

This rearrangement joins TRBV9 to TRBJ2-3; 8 nucleotides match TRBD2. The CDR3 spans 18 residues. CDR1 and CDR2 from the germline V gene are SGDLS and YYNGEE. J gave up 1 base and V 4 bases, and 14 bases lay outside the gene matches. CDR3 nucleotide sequence: TGTGCCAGCAGCCCATCGACTAACAGCGGGGGCCGCACAGATACGCAGTATTTT. Translating it yields CASSPSTNSGGRTDTQYF.

The genes are TRBV7-2 and TRBJ2-5; D is unclear. The end of the DNA is better explained by TRBJ2-7, so the J call may be wrong. Germline CDR1 is SGHTA and CDR2 is FQGNSA. This CDR3 is 14 amino acids long. This CDR3 is CASSLGRSTYEQYF. Written as DNA, the CDR3 is TGTGCCAGCAGCTTAGGAAGGAGTACCTACGAGCAGTACTTC.

V is TRBV19 and J is TRBJ2-1; 13 bases are shared with TRBD2. Germline CDR1 reads LNHDA; CDR2 reads SQIVND (reference sequence). J gave up 7 bases and V 4 bases, and 10 bases lay outside the gene matches. The CDR3 is 17 amino acids. The CDR3 nucleotides are TGTGCCAGTAGTAAACGCCTCACTAGCGGGGGGGCTAATGAGCAGTTCTTC. It is translated as CASSKRLTSGGANEQFF.

V and J are TRBV2 and TRBJ1-2, with TRBD1 matching over 8 bases. The junction had 10 bases not matched to a gene; V was cut back by 5 bases and J by 8 bases. Germline assignment: CDR1 SNHLY and CDR2 FYNNEI. The CDR3 runs 14 residues. In DNA, the CDR3 is TGTGCCAGCAGTCTGACAGGGGCCCCCGACGGCTACACCTTC. Its translation is CASSLTGAPDGYTF.

The chain couples TRBV6-5 to TRBJ2-7; D is uncertain. Germline V gives CDR1 MNHEY, CDR2 SVGAGI. The CDR3 sequence is 15 residues long. Trimming removed 2 bases from V and 0 bases from J, with 11 bases in between. CDR3 bases: TGTGCCAGCAGTTACGTCTCGCAGGACTCCTACGAGCAGTACTTC. It yields the protein CASSYVSQDSYEQYF.

The chain carries TRBV28 and TRBJ1-4; the D gene is possibly TRBD1 (5 bases). Deletions cut 6 bases from V and 0 bases from J, with 11 bases between. Germline V gene data show CDR1 as MDHEN and CDR2 as SYDVKM. The CDR3 is made up of 15 amino acids. CDR3 amino acids: CASRTESATNEKLFF. The CDR3 DNA reads as TGTGCCAGCAGGACAGAGTCGGCAACTAATGAAAAACTGTTTTTT.

This rearrangement joins TRBV5-1 to TRBJ1-1; 7 bases agree with TRBD1. The CDR3 loop spans 15 amino acids. V was pared by 0 bases and J by 5 bases, with 7 bases of the junction left unmatched. Germline-derived CDR1 and CDR2 are SGHRS and YFSETQ. CDR3: CASSLGEGALTEAFF. The DNA for the CDR3 is TGCGCCAGCAGCTTGGGAGAGGGGGCATTAACTGAAGCTTTCTTT. Complete variable domain (other parts from reference TRBV5-1 and TRBJ1-1): KAGVTQTPRYLIKTRGQQVTLSCSPISGHRSVSWYQQTPGQGLQFLFEYFSETQRNKGNFPGRFSGRQFSNSRSEMNVSTLELGDSALYLCASSLGEGALTEAFFGQGTRLTVV.

The chain employs TRBV27 and TRBJ2-7, with TRBD1 matching 7 bases. The CDR3 runs 15 residues. With 6 bases clipped from V and 5 bases from J, the junction kept 13 bases outside the gene matches. Germline CDR1 and CDR2: MNHEY and SMNVEV (reference sequence). Here the CDR3 DNA reads TGTGCCAGCAGCCGAACAGGGGTTTTTGGGGACGAGCAGTACTTC. The encoded protein is CASSRTGVFGDEQYF.

CDR3 nucleotide sequence: TGCGCCAGCTCCCCACAGGTGAACACTGAAGCTTTCTTT. Residues: CASSPQVNTEAFF. This chain links TRBV10-1 with TRBJ1-1; the D gene is possibly TRBD1 (5 bases). Looked up from germline, CDR1 is WNHNN and CDR2 is SYGVQD (reference sequence). The CDR3 has 13 amino acids. Trimming shortened V by 8 bases and J by 0 bases, and 10 bases separated the two germline ends.

The chain is built from TRBV27 and TRBJ2-2; possibly TRBD1 for D (6 bases). V lost 1 base, J lost 7 bases, and 10 bases lay in between. The germline V gene encodes CDR1 MNHEY and CDR2 SMNVEV (reference sequence). This CDR3 is built from 14 residues. The CDR3 DNA follows: TGTGCCAGCAGTTTATTGGGGGCTGGCGGGGAGCTGTTTTTT. This sequence encodes CASSLLGAGGELFF.

In this sample, this clone turned up a few times. The chain employs TRBV10-3 and TRBJ1-2, with D possibly being TRBD1 (6 bases). Germline CDR1 reads ENHRY; CDR2 reads SYGVKD. The CDR3 is 13 residues long. With 5 bases removed from V and 2 bases from J, the gap between germline ends came to 9 bases. In DNA, the CDR3 is TGTGCCATCAGTACAACAGGGAACTATGGCTACACCTTC. Its translation: CAISTTGNYGYTF.

This clone was picked up one time. The chain couples TRBV4-1 to TRBJ2-5, with a weak D call TRBD1 (6 bases). The last part of the DNA fits TRBJ2-7 better; the J call may be wrong. Germline CDR1 is MGHRA and CDR2 is YSYEKL. This CDR3 comprises 15 residues. The CDR3 sequence is CASSQAPGVAYEQYF. The CDR3 bases are TGCGCCAGCAGCCAAGCCCCAGGGGTGGCCTACGAGCAGTACTTC.

DNA of the CDR3: TGTGCCAGCACTCGCGGGGGGGTCCTTGATGAAAAACTGTTTTTT. It specifies CASTRGGVLDEKLFF. The chain is built from TRBV2 and TRBJ1-4; the D gene is possibly TRBD1 (5 bases). CDR1 is SNHLY and CDR2 is FYNNEI in the germline V gene. This CDR3 comprises 15 residues. V lost 7 bases and J 6 bases, leaving 18 bases between the germline ends.

V and J are TRBV6-5 and TRBJ2-5; a possible D gene is TRBD2 (6 bases). The germline V gene encodes CDR1 MNHEY and CDR2 SVGAGI. The CDR3 is 15 amino acids. V dropped 0 bases and J dropped 5 bases, with 13 bases sitting between them. CDR3 DNA sequence: TGTGCCAGCAGTTACTCGGGGGGATTCTACGAGACCCAGTACTTC. This encodes CASSYSGGFYETQYF.

The chain couples TRBV27 to TRBJ1-2; TRBD1 aligns across 7 bases. Germline V gene lookup returns CDR1 MNHEY and CDR2 SMNVEV (reference sequence). Losses at the gene ends were 3 bases for V and 2 bases for J; bases not matched to a gene: 6. CDR3 length: 15 residues. The CDR3 nucleotides are TGTGCCAGCAGTTTGAAGGTGGACAGGAACTATGGCTACACCTTC. The encoded protein is CASSLKVDRNYGYTF.

The table lists this clone with a count of one. The chain carries TRBV6-4 and TRBJ2-1, with D maybe TRBD1 (6 bases). Germline CDR1 MRHNA, CDR2 SNTAGT. This CDR3 spans 14 amino acids. The V and J ends lost 6 bases and 6 bases respectively, with 15 bases between them. The CDR3 is CASSNRGGVNEQFF. CDR3 DNA sequence: TGTGCCAGCAGCAACCGAGGGGGTGTCAATGAGCAGTTCTTC.

This clone was recorded a few times. V gene TRBV6-4 combines with J gene TRBJ1-1; possible D gene TRBD1, 5 bases. CDR1 MRHNA and CDR2 SNTAGT come from the germline V gene. The CDR3 contains 15 residues. The ends were cut back, 3 bases at V and 6 bases at J, with 17 bases in the middle. The CDR3 DNA reads TGTGCCAGCAGTGAGCTTACAGGAGGGAGGTCTGAAGCTTTCTTT. Translation: CASSELTGGRSEAFF.

The chain is built from TRBV6-5 and TRBJ2-1; TRBD2 matches 8 bases. V dropped 3 bases and J dropped 6; count of bases not matched to a gene: 4. This CDR3 region has 14 residues. Germline CDR1 and CDR2: MNHEY and SVGAGI. The DNA of the CDR3 is TGTGCCAGCAGTTATAGCGGGGATCGCAATGAGCAGTTCTTC. Translated, it gives CASSYSGDRNEQFF.

This clone has a handful of counts. V and J are TRBV5-1 and TRBJ1-1; tentative D call: TRBD1 (5 bases). There are 14 residues in the CDR3. Germline CDR1 and CDR2: SGHRS and YFSETQ. V shed 2 bases and J shed 5 bases, with 13 bases lying between them. CDR3 bases: TGCGCCAGCAGCTTTGACGGGGGTGGGACTGAAGCTTTCTTT. Encoded protein: CASSFDGGGTEAFF.